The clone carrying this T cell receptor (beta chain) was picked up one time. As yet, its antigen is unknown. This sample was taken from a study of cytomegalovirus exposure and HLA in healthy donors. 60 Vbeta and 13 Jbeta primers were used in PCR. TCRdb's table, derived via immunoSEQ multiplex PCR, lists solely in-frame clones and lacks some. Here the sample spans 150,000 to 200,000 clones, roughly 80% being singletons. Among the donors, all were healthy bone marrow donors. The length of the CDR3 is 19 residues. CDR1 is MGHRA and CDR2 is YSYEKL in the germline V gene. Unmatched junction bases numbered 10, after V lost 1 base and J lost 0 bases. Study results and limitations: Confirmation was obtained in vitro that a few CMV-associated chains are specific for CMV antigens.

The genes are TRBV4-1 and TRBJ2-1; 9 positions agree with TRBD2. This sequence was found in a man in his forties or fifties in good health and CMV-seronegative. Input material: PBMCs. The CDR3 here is CASSQVIAGVSHSYNEQFF. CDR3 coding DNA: TGCGCCAGCAGCCAAGTCATAGCGGGGGTTTCTCACTCCTACAATGAGCAGTTCTTC.